The 23 T cell receptor beta chains reported below all come from one sample, sequenced in a study of T cells in Graves' hyperthyroidism and ophthalmopathy. The investigators amplified TCR beta CDR3 regions from RNA transcripts. Using the HTBI primer set, a first-round RT-PCR was run on the TCR CDR3. TCRdb fed the multiplex PCR reads into MiXCR, producing one record per CDR3 protein. The sample contains about 420,000 distinct CDR3 sequences, around 13% of which appear only once. The sequencing input was blood. The receptors here all came from a woman aged 18-35 years with Graves' hyperthyroidism.

Details on this clonotype: A read error may be the cause here, since a much bigger clone is one base away. The chain has TRBV5-5 and TRBJ2-5, with D perhaps TRBD2 (5 bases). Germline loops: CDR1 SGHKS, CDR2 YYEKEE (reference sequence). This CDR3 region has 15 residues. Trimming took 0 bases from V and 6 from J, leaving 15 bases between them. DNA for the CDR3: TGTGCCAGCAGCTTGGAGGGCTCCGGAGGAAAGACCCAGTACTTC. Protein: CASSLEGSGGKTQYF. The full variable domain, rest sourced from reference TRBV5-5 and TRBJ2-5, is DAGVTQSPTHLIKTRGQQVTLRCSPISGHKSVSWYQQVLGQGPQFIFQYYEKEERGRGNFPDRFSARQFPNYSSELNVNALLLGDSALYLCASSLEGSGGKTQYFGPGTRLLVL.

V usage is TRBV6-1 and J usage is TRBJ1-1; 8 positions match TRBD1. Germline-derived CDR1 and CDR2 are MNHNS and SASEGT. This CDR3 is 14 amino acids long. The V segment lost 6 bases and the J segment 8 bases; nucleotides outside the gene matches: 11. The DNA of the CDR3 is TGTGCCAGCAGAAGAGACTCGCAGGGGGCCGAAGCTTTCTTT. Protein product: CASRRDSQGAEAFF.

This clonotype occurred many times. This chain links TRBV11-2 with TRBJ2-1; no definite D call. CDR3 length: 14 residues. Trimming shortened V by 0 bases and J by 6 bases, and 9 bases separated the two germline ends. The germline gives CDR1 SGHAT, CDR2 FQNNGV. The CDR3 DNA reads as TGTGCCAGCAGCTTAGATATGGGCAGCAATGAGCAGTTCTTC. It encodes CASSLDMGSNEQFF.

This clonotype was recorded a few times. A junction boundary mismatches the germline segment, possibly from a read error. The chain is built from TRBV28 and TRBJ1-5; D is perhaps TRBD1 (5 bases). The CDR3 runs 16 residues. Germline V gene sequence: CDR1 MDHEN, CDR2 SYDVKM. This CDR3 is CASSLYRRVGNQLQHF. The CDR3 DNA reads as TGTGCCAGCAGTTTATACCGCAGGGTAGGTAATCAGCTCCAGCATTTT.

The V and J genes are TRBV5-1 and TRBJ2-3; TRBD1 matches 9 bases. V lost 4 bases to trimming and J lost 5 bases; unmatched junction nucleotides: 8. This CDR3 has 15 amino acids. Germline lookup yields CDR1 SGHRS and CDR2 YFSETQ. The CDR3 DNA is TGCGCCAGCAGCCCCAGGACAGGGGCGGAAGATACGCAGTATTTT. This sequence encodes CASSPRTGAEDTQYF.

This clonotype was recorded at least ten times. V usage is TRBV3-1 and J usage is TRBJ1-1; D is possibly TRBD1 (5 bases). The length of the CDR3 is 12 residues. Deletions cut 6 bases from V and 8 bases from J, with 13 bases between. The germline CDR1 and CDR2 sequences are LGHDT and YNNKEL (reference sequence). CDR3 sequence: CASRSSGTEAFF. The CDR3 nucleotides are TGTGCCAGCAGGTCTTCCGGGACCGAAGCTTTCTTT. The complete variable domain, with remaining parts taken from reference TRBV3-1 and TRBJ1-1, reads DTAVSQTPKYLVTQMGNDKSIKCEQNLGHDTMYWYKQDSKKFLKIMFSYNNKELIINETVPNRFSPKSPDKAHLNLHINSLELGDSAVYFCASRSSGTEAFFGQGTRLTVV.

The sample holds many counts of this clonotype. J is TRBJ2-1 and V is TRBV11-2; 10 nucleotides line up with TRBD2. Per the germline V gene, CDR1 is SGHAT and CDR2 is FQNNGV. CDR3 size: 15 residues. The V segment lost 3 bases and the J segment 4 bases; nucleotides outside the gene matches: 3. DNA of the CDR3: TGTGCCAGCAGCTTTAGCGGGAGGCGTTACAATGAGCAGTTCTTC. It codes for CASSFSGRRYNEQFF.

The chain is built from TRBV5-6 and TRBJ2-2; 13 bases line up with TRBD2. Germline CDR1 is SGHDT and CDR2 is YYEEEE. The CDR3 runs 18 residues. V lost 1 base, J lost 5 bases, and 8 bases stayed unmatched. Here the CDR3 DNA reads TGTGCCAGCAGCTTGCGACTAGCGGGAGGTGTTAGGACCGGGGAGCTGTTTTTT. Translated: CASSLRLAGGVRTGELFF. Looking up the rest from reference TRBV5-6 and TRBJ2-2 gives the full variable domain: DAGVTQSPTHLIKTRGQQVTLRCSPKSGHDTVSWYQQALGQGPQFIFQYYEEEERQRGNFPDRFSGHQFPNYSSELNVNALLLGDSALYLCASSLRLAGGVRTGELFFGEGSRLTVL.

This clonotype has a handful of counts. This chain connects TRBV5-1 to TRBJ2-7; D may be TRBD2 (6 bases). The V end was cut by 4 bases, the J end by 0 bases, with 11 bases between. Germline-derived CDR1 and CDR2 are SGHRS and YFSETQ. The CDR3 has 14 amino acids. The CDR3: CASSPDGSSYEQYF. The CDR3 nucleotides are TGCGCCAGCAGCCCCGACGGGAGCTCCTACGAGCAGTACTTC.

This clonotype was found many times. The CDR3 sequence is CASSSESQVLSYEQYF. Here the CDR3 DNA reads TGTGCCAGCAGCTCCGAATCACAGGTCCTCTCCTACGAGCAGTACTTC. This chain uses TRBV28 with TRBJ2-7; TRBD1 might be the D (5 bases). Trimming pared 6 bases from V and 0 bases from J, leaving 18 bases between. The CDR3 totals 16 residues. CDR1 is MDHEN, CDR2 SYDVKM, per germline.

Comments on this clonotype: A much larger clone sits a single nucleotide away, making a read error possible. This sequence joins TRBV6-9 and TRBJ2-2; the D gene could be TRBD1 or TRBD2 (5 bases each). CDR1 is MNHGY, CDR2 SVAAGI, per germline. The CDR3 has 15 residues. The CDR3 region is CASINGAGSPGEPFF. CDR3 nucleotides: TGTGCCAGCATTAACGGGGCAGGGTCTCCCGGGGAGCCGTTTTTT.

This clonotype was seen repeatedly, ten times or more. The chain joins TRBV10-2 to TRBJ1-1; the D gene is possibly TRBD1 (6 bases). Germline CDR1 and CDR2: WSHSY and SAAADI. V lost 1 base to trimming and J lost 7 bases, with 13 bases between them. This CDR3 comprises 14 residues. DNA of the CDR3: TGCGCCAGCAGTGAGTTACCGGGACAAGATGAAGCTTTCTTT. This sequence encodes CASSELPGQDEAFF.

This chain connects TRBV15 to TRBJ1-4; D not certain. This CDR3 contains 13 residues. Deletions cut 0 bases from V and 7 bases from J, with 6 bases between. CDR1 is LNHNV, CDR2 YYDKDF, per germline (reference sequence). In DNA form, the CDR3 reads TGTGCCACCAGCAGAGATGGAGTTGAAAAACTGTTTTTT. It specifies CATSRDGVEKLFF.

The chain couples TRBV7-2 to TRBJ2-1; perhaps TRBD2 as D (6 bases). This CDR3 is built from 14 residues. Germline CDR1 is SGHTA and CDR2 is FQGNSA. Trimming stripped 3 bases from V and 8 bases from J, with 14 bases between. The CDR3 loop reads CASSFGGRFYEQFF. In DNA form, the CDR3 reads TGTGCCAGCAGCTTTGGAGGGAGGTTCTATGAGCAGTTCTTC.

In this sample, this clonotype turned up many times. The rearrangement links TRBV6-2 or TRBV6-3 to TRBJ2-7; D may be TRBD1 or TRBD2 (6 bases each). The CDR3 sequence is 14 residues long. The germline V gene has CDR1 MNHEY and CDR2 SVGEGT. Between the trimmed V and J ends, which lost 7 bases and 5 bases, there was a span of 18 bases. The CDR3 coding sequence is TGTGCCAGCAACCGGGGGCGGGACGTCGACGAGCAGTACTTC. It translates to CASNRGRDVDEQYF.

This clonotype turned up a few times. V is TRBV20-1 and J is TRBJ2-3; 7 positions match TRBD1. The germline CDR1 and CDR2 sequences are DFQATT and SNEGSKA (reference sequence). V shed 2 bases and J 0 bases; nucleotides not matched to a gene: 8. The CDR3 is 16 residues long. The CDR3 coding sequence is TGCAGTGCTAGAAAGGGACAGACCCAAAGCACAGATACGCAGTATTTT. This codes for CSARKGQTQSTDTQYF.

This chain joins TRBV20-1 and TRBJ2-7; 10 bases are shared with TRBD2. Germline trimming cut 5 bases from V and 3 bases from J; bases unmatched to any gene: 4. Germline V lookup: CDR1 DFQATT, CDR2 SNEGSKA (reference sequence). The CDR3 contains 13 residues. The CDR3 region has the DNA TGCAGTGCTCAACTAGCGGGAATCTACGAGCAGTACTTC. Encoded protein: CSAQLAGIYEQYF.

V and J are TRBV4-3 and TRBJ2-3; D is unclear. The CDR3 is made up of 13 amino acids. Germline CDR1 is LGHNA and CDR2 is YSLEER. V was cut by 2 bases and J by 7 bases, with 10 bases left in between. The CDR3 DNA sequence: TGCGCCAGCAGCCAAACTACGACAAATACGCAGTATTTT. It is translated as CASSQTTTNTQYF.

Worth noting for this clonotype: A much larger clone is a single base away; this may be a read error. This rearrangement joins TRBV12-3 or TRBV12-4 to TRBJ2-1, with a tentative D call TRBD2 (6 bases). The CDR3 is 16 residues long. Trimming left V 6 bases short and J 1 base short, with 16 bases between. CDR3 residues: CASSGGDSGSYNEQFF. Written as DNA, the CDR3 is TGTGCCAGCAGCGGAGGGGATAGCGGATCCTACAATGAGCAGTTCTTC.

This clonotype has a count of ten or more. The V gene is TRBV24-1, the J gene TRBJ2-5; TRBD2 aligns across 7 bases. From germline, CDR1 is KGHDR and CDR2 SFDVKD. Trimming cost V 5 bases and J 7 bases; bases outside gene matches: 6. This CDR3 is built from 13 residues. The CDR3 reads CATSAYGEGTQYF. The CDR3 region has the DNA TGTGCCACCAGTGCTTACGGGGAGGGGACCCAGTACTTC.

This clonotype was counted many times. The chain links TRBV28 to TRBJ1-6; the match to TRBD1 covers 10 bases. Losses at the gene ends were 6 bases for V and 9 bases for J; bases not matched to a gene: 5. The germline CDR1 and CDR2 sequences are MDHEN and SYDVKM. The CDR3 length is 14 residues. Here the CDR3 DNA reads TGTGCCAGCAGCACCGGGACAGGGGTTTCACCCCTCCACTTT. It is translated as CASSTGTGVSPLHF.

The V and J genes are TRBV19 and TRBJ2-5; D is ambiguous. The CDR3 extends over 13 amino acids. The V gene's germline CDR1 is LNHDA and CDR2 SQIVND (reference sequence). Deletions cut 3 bases from V and 5 bases from J, with 10 bases between. This CDR3 reads CASSIHGLETQYF. CDR3 DNA: TGTGCCAGTAGTATCCATGGGTTGGAGACCCAGTACTTC.

This clonotype was counted many times. V and J are TRBV11-2 and TRBJ2-7; TRBD2 is a possible D gene (6 bases). The V and J ends lost 2 bases and 4 bases respectively, with 12 bases between them. Per germline, CDR1 SGHAT and CDR2 FQNNGV. The length of the CDR3 is 14 residues. CDR3 loop: CASSLTGLNYEQYF. The CDR3 DNA reads as TGTGCCAGCAGCTTAACGGGACTCAATTACGAGCAGTACTTC. Supplemented by reference TRBV11-2 and TRBJ2-7, the full variable domain reads EAGVAQSPRYKIIEKRQSVAFWCNPISGHATLYWYQQILGQGPKLLIQFQNNGVVDDSQLPKDRFSAERLKGVDSTLKIQPAKLEDSAVYLCASSLTGLNYEQYFGPGTRLTVT.